This TCR beta chain originates from a study of patients and donors after allogeneic stem cell transplantation. The CDR3 extends over 16 amino acids. V gave up 1 base and J gave up 5 bases; unmatched junction bases: 5. Germline-derived CDR1 and CDR2 are LGHDT and YNNKEL (reference sequence). TCRdb used MiXCR to reprocess the RT-PCR reads, holding one entry per CDR3 protein. The table lists fewer than 250,000 distinct CDR3 sequences, 14% of them singletons. This clonotype turned up a few times. The clonotype comes from a human donor who was either an allogeneic HSCT recipient or a stem cell or donor lymphocyte infusion donor (not recorded which). It is not recorded whose cells these are; they may come from a transplant donor. Input material: blood, either unsorted or a sorted T cell fraction (not recorded which). The V gene is TRBV3-1, the J gene TRBJ2-3, with TRBD2 matching 11 bases. CDR3 bases: TGTGCCAGCAGCCAAGGACTAGCGGGGTCGGGAGATACGCAGTATTTT. It translates to CASSQGLAGSGDTQYF.